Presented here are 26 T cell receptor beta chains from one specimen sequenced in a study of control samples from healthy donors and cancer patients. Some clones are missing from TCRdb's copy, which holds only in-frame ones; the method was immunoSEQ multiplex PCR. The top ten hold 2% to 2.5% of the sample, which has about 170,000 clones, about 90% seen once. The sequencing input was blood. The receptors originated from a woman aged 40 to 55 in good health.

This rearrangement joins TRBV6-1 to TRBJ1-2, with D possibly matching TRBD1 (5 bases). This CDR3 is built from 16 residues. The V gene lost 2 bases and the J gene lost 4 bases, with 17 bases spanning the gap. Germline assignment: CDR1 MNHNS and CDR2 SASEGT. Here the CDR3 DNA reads TGTGCCAGCAGTGAAAGGTCAGGGAGGGAGGGCTATGGCTACACCTTC. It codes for CASSERSGREGYGYTF.

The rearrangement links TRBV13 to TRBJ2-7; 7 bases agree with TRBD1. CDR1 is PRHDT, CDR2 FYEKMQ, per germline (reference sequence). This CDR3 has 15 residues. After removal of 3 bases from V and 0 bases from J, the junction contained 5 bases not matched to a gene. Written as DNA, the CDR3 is TGTGCCAGCAGCTTTGCAGGGGGAGCCTCCTACGAGCAGTACTTC. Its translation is CASSFAGGASYEQYF.

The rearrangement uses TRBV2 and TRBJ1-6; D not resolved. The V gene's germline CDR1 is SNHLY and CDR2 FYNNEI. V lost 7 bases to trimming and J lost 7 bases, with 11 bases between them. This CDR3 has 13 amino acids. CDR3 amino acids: CASTFSENSPLHF. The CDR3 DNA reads TGTGCCAGCACATTTAGTGAGAATTCACCCCTCCACTTT.

The CDR3 region is CASSLWPDRSTDTQYF. CDR3 nucleotide sequence: TGCGCCAGCAGCTTGTGGCCCGATAGGTCCACAGATACGCAGTATTTT. V gene TRBV5-1 combines with J gene TRBJ2-3; no firm D call. CDR1 and CDR2 (germline): SGHRS, YFSETQ. The CDR3 is made up of 16 amino acids. The V end lost 1 base, the J end lost 2 bases, and 14 bases lay between the germline ends.

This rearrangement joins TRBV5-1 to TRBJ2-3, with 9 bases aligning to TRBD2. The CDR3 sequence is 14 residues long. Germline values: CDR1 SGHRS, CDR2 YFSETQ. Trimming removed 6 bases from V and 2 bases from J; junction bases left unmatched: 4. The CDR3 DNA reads TGCGCCAGCATGCGGGGGGGCTCCACAGATACGCAGTATTTT. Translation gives CASMRGGSTDTQYF. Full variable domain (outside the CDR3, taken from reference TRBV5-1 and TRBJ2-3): KAGVTQTPRYLIKTRGQQVTLSCSPISGHRSVSWYQQTPGQGLQFLFEYFSETQRNKGNFPGRFSGRQFSNSRSEMNVSTLELGDSALYLCASMRGGSTDTQYFGPGTRLTVL.

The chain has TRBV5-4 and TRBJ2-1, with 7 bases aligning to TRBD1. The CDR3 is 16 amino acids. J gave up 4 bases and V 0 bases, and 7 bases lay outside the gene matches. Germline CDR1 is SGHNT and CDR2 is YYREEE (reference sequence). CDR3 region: CASSLDWTGSYNEQFF. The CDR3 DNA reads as TGTGCCAGCAGCTTGGATTGGACAGGTTCGTACAATGAGCAGTTCTTC.

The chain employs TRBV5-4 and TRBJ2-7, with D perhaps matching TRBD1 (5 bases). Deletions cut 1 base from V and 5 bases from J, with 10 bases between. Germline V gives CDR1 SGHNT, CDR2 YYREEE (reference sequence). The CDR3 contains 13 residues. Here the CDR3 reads CASSLWARDEQYF. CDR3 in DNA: TGTGCCAGCAGCTTGTGGGCCAGGGACGAGCAGTACTTC.

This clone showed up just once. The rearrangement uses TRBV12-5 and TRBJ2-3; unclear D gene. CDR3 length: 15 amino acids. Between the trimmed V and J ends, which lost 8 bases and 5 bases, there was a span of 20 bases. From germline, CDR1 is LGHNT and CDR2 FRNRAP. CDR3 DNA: TGTGCTAGTTCCCCGCAGTTTAGGATCGGAGATACGCAGTATTTT. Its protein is CASSPQFRIGDTQYF.

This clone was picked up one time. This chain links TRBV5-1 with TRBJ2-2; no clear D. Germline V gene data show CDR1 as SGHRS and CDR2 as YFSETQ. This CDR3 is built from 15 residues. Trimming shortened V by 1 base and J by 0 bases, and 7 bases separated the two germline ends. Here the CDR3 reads CASSLRQANTGELFF. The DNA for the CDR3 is TGCGCCAGCAGCTTGAGGCAGGCGAACACCGGGGAGCTGTTTTTT.

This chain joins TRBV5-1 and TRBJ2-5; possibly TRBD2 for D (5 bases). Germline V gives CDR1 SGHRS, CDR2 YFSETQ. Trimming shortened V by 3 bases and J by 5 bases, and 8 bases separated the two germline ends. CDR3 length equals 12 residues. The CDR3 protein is CASSSERETQYF. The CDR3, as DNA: TGCGCCAGCAGCTCGGAGCGGGAGACCCAGTACTTC.

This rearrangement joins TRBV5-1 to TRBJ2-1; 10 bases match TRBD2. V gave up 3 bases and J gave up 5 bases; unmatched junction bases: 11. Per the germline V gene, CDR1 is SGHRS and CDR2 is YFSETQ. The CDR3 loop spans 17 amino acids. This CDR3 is CASSSSSTSGVDNEQFF. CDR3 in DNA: TGCGCCAGCAGCTCCTCTTCTACTAGCGGGGTCGACAATGAGCAGTTCTTC.

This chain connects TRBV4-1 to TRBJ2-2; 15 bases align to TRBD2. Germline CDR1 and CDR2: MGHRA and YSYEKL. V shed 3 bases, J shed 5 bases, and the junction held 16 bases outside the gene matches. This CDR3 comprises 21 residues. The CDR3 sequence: CASSHPNAPGTSGGSTGELFF. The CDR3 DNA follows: TGCGCCAGCAGCCATCCCAACGCGCCCGGGACTAGCGGGGGGAGTACCGGGGAGCTGTTTTTT.

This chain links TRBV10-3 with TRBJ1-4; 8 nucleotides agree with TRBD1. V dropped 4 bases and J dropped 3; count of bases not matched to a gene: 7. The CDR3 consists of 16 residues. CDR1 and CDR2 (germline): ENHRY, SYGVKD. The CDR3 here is CAISATGGVSNEKLFF. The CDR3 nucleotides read TGTGCCATCAGTGCCACAGGGGGAGTATCTAATGAAAAACTGTTTTTT.

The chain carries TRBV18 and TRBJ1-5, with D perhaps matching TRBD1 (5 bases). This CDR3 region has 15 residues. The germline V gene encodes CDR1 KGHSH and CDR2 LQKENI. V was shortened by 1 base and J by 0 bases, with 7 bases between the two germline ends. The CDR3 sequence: CASSPLRGSNQPQHF. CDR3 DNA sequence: TGTGCCAGCTCACCACTGAGGGGTAGCAATCAGCCCCAGCATTTT.

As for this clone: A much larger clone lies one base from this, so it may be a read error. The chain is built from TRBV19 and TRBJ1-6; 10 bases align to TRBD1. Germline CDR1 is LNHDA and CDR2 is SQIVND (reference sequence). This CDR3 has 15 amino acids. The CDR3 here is CASGILGQGDSPLHF. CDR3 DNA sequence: TGTGCCAGTGGTATCCTCGGACAGGGGGATTCACCCCTCCACTTT.

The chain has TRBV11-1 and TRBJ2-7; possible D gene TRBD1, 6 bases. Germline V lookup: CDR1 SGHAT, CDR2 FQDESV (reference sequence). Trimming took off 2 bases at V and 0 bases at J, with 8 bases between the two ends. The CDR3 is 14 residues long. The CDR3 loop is CASSLTGSSYEQYF. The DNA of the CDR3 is TGTGCCAGCAGCTTAACAGGGAGCTCCTACGAGCAGTACTTC.

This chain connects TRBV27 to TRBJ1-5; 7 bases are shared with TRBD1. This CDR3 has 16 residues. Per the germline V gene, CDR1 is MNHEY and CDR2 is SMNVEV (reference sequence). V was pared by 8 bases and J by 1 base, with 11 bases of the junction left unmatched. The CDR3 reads CASAPSQGESNQPQHF. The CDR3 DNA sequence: TGTGCCAGCGCTCCCAGTCAGGGGGAAAGCAATCAGCCCCAGCATTTT.

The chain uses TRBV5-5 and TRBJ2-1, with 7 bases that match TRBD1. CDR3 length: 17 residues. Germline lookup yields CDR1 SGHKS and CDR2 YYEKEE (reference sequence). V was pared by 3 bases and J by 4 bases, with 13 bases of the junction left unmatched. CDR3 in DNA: TGTGCCAGCAGCTCCTCCATCGGGACAGCCTCTTACAATGAGCAGTTCTTC. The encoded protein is CASSSSIGTASYNEQFF.

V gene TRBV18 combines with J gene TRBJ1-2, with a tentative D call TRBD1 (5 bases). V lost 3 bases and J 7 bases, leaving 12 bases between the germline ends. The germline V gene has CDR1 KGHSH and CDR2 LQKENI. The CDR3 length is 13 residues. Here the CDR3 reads CASSPPGGTGYTF. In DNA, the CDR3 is TGTGCCAGCTCACCCCCCGGCGGGACTGGCTACACCTTC.

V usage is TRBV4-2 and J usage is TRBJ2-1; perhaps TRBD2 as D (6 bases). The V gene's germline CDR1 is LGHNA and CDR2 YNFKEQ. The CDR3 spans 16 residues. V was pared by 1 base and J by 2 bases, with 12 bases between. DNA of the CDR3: TGTGCCAGCAGCCAAGGGCGGGACGCCCCCTACAATGAGCAGTTCTTC. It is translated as CASSQGRDAPYNEQFF.

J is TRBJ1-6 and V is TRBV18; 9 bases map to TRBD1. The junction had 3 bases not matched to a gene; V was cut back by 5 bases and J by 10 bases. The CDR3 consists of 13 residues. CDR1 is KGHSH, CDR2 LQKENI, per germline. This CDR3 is CASSGQGNSPLHF. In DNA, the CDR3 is TGTGCCAGCTCAGGACAGGGGAACTCACCCCTCCACTTT.

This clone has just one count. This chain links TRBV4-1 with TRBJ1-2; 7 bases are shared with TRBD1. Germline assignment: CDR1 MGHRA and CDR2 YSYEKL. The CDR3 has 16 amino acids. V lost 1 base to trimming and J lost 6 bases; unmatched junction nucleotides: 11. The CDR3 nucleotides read TGCGCCAGCAGCCAAGGGCGAGCCAGGGGGATCAATGGCTACACCTTC. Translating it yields CASSQGRARGINGYTF.

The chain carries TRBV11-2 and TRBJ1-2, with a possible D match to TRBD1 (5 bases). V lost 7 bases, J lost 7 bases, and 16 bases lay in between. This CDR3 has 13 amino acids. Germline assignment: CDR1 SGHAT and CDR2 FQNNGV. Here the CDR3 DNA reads TGTGCCAGCACGCGGGGGGGGACCTCTGGCTACACCTTC. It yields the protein CASTRGGTSGYTF.

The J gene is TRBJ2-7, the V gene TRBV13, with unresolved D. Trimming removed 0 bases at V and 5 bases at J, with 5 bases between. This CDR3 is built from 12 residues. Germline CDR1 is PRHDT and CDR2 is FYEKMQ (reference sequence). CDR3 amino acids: CASSLGTNEQYF. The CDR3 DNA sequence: TGTGCCAGCAGCTTAGGCACTAACGAGCAGTACTTC.

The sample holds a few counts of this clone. The CDR3, as DNA: TGTGCCAGCAGTGAAATAGTGACAGGGGAGAGTGAATATTTT. It yields the protein CASSEIVTGESEYF. The V gene is TRBV6-1, the J gene TRBJ1-3, with 8 bases identical to TRBD1. Unmatched junction bases numbered 12, after V lost 2 bases and J lost 15 bases. This CDR3 is 14 amino acids long. The V gene's germline CDR1 is MNHNS and CDR2 SASEGT.

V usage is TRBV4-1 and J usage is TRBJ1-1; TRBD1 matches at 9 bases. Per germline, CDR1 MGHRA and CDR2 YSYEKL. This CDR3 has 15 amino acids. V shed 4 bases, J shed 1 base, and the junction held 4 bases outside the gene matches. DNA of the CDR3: TGCGCCAGCAGCCTGCCGGACAGGGGGAACACTGAAGCTTTCTTT. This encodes CASSLPDRGNTEAFF.